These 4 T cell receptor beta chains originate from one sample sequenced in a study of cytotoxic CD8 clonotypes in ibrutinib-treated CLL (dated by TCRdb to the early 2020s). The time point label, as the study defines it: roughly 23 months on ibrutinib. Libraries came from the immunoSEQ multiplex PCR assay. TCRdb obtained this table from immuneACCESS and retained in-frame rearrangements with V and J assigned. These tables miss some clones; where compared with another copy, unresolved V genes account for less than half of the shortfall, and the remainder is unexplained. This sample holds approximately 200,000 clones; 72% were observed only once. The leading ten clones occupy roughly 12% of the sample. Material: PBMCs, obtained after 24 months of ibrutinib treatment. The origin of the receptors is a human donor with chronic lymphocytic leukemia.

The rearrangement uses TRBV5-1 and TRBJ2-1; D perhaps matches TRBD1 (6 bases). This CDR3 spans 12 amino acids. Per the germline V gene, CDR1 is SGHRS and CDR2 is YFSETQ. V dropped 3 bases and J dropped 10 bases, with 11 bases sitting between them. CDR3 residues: CASSSPDREQFF. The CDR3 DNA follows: TGCGCCAGCAGCTCACCAGACAGGGAGCAGTTCTTC.

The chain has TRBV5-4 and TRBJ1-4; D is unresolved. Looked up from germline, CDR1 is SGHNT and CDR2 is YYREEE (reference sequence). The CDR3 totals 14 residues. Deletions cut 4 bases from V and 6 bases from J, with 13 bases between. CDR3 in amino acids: CASSPEAGDEKLFF. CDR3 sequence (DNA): TGTGCCAGCAGCCCGGAAGCGGGCGATGAAAAACTGTTTTTT.

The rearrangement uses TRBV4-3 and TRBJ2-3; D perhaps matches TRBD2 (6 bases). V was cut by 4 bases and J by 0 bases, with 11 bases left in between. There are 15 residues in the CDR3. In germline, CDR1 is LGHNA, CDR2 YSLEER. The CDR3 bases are TGCGCCAGCAGCCCGCGAGGGAGGAGCACAGATACGCAGTATTTT. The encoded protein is CASSPRGRSTDTQYF.

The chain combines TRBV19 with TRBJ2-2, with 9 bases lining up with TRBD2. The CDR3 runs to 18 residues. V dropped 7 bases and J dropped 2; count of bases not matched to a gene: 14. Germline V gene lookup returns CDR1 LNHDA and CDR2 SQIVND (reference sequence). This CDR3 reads CASIHTSTSGANTGELFF. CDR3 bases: TGTGCCAGTATCCACACCTCGACTAGCGGAGCAAACACCGGGGAGCTGTTTTTT.